This T cell receptor beta chain was documented in a study of shared clonotypes between healthy human individuals. Germline V gene data show CDR1 as MGHRA and CDR2 as YSYEKL. The CDR3 sequence is 16 residues long. Trimming cost V 3 bases and J 6 bases; bases outside gene matches: 6. Measured with immunoSEQ multiplex PCR; TCRdb has only the in-frame clones, and not every one. Here the sample spans hundreds of thousands of clones, roughly 96% being singletons. V gene TRBV4-1 combines with J gene TRBJ2-1; 12 positions agree with TRBD2. What was sequenced was memory CD8+ T cells sorted from blood. Subset specified: CD45RO+ cells pooled with CCR7-negative TemRA cells. The sequence came from a man aged 30 to 45 in good health. DNA for the CDR3: TGCGCCAGCAGCCAGTCCGGACTAGCGGGGCTCAATGAGCAGTTCTTC. Translation gives CASSQSGLAGLNEQFF.